The subject of this entry is one T cell receptor (beta chain). This entry is derived from a study of blood T cell repertoires in COVID-19. Across the whole study: Samples came from the United States, Italy and Spain, spanning acute and convalescent COVID-19. Sample material is recorded as cDNA or gDNA derived from T cells, B-cell-depleted T cells, or PBMCs.

V was shortened by 3 bases and J by 3 bases, with 15 bases between the two germline ends. The CDR3 contains 15 residues. The V gene's germline CDR1 is SGHNT and CDR2 YYREEE (reference sequence). Method: immunoSEQ multiplex PCR; TCRdb's copy keeps in-frame clones and lacks some. The sample consists of about 200,000 clones, more than 85% of them appearing once. The chain combines TRBV5-4 with TRBJ2-5, with a tentative D call TRBD2 (6 bases). The sequenced sample consisted of peripheral blood. This receptor was taken from a middle-aged man with acute or convalescent COVID-19. CDR3 sequence (DNA): TGTGCCAGCAGCTGGGGGGTAGTAGCGGAAGAGACCCAGTACTTC. It is translated as CASSWGVVAEETQYF.